This T cell receptor beta chain appears in the sequencing data of a study of T-cell reconstitution after alpha-beta-depleted transplantation in children. As it was prepared, the TCRbeta library received unique molecular identifiers. TCRdb reanalysed the PCR reads using MiXCR and keeps one entry per CDR3 protein. The profile shows 200,000 to 300,000 distinct CDR3 sequences, about a quarter of them singletons. Points from the study as a whole: Diversity of TCRbeta at day 60 was high in some patients, arising from surviving recipient T cells and thymic progenitors. Several hundred rapidly expanded clones from non-depleted graft cells reportedly supplied alpha-beta T cells about two months post-transplant. T-cell counts and diversity were attributed mostly to newly produced T cells one year after transplant.

V was pared by 7 bases and J by 6 bases, with 13 bases between. Germline V CDR1 and CDR2: SQVTM, ANQGSEA. CDR3 length: 11 residues. In this sample, this clonotype turned up many times. Its cognate antigen is unknown. The sample consisted of PBMCs, taken before TCRalphabeta/CD19-depleted stem cell transplant. V usage is TRBV29-1 and J usage is TRBJ2-7; the D is unclear. This TCR was sampled from a girl between 2 and 10 years old with Fanconi anemia, due to receive a stem cell transplant. CDR3 amino acids: CSANSGGEQYF. CDR3 sequence (DNA): TGCAGCGCGAATTCGGGTGGCGAGCAGTACTTC.